The clone carrying this T cell receptor (beta chain) was seen ten or more times. The making of cDNA relied on 5'RACE with 10-nucleotide random UMIs. MiXCR, applied by TCRdb to the 5' RACE reads, yields one record per CDR3 protein. The sample records approximately 30,000 distinct CDR3 sequences, approximately 5.3% being singletons. These data are taken from a study of neurological immune-mediated disorders. Trimming removed 4 bases at V and 14 bases at J, with 19 bases between. The CDR3 spans 14 residues. Per the germline V gene, CDR1 is SGHNT and CDR2 is YYREEE (reference sequence). The sequenced sample was CD4+ T cells from blood. The chain combines TRBV5-4 with TRBJ1-6; D is uncertain. This TCR came from a woman aged 50 to 60 in good health. The CDR3 DNA reads TGTGCCAGCAGCCCCCTCGGAGGCTTAGGATCCCTCCACTTT. Protein: CASSPLGGLGSLHF.